This passage covers 21 T cell receptor beta chains from one sample sequenced in a study of regulatory T cells in long-lasting Graves disease. Time point specified: newly diagnosed GD, antithyroid drugs for less than 3 months. RNA from PBMCs was the source of the TCR library. CDR3 regions were amplified by Arm-PCR using iRepertoire HTBI primers to build TCR beta libraries. TCRdb re-called the multiplex PCR reads with MiXCR, one entry per CDR3 protein. There are some 500,000 distinct CDR3 sequences in the sample; about 16% occur only once, and about 25% lies in the top ten. These data were also reused for a study on T cells in Graves' hyperthyroidism and ophthalmopathy.

The sequenced sample was peripheral blood mononuclear cells (PBMCs), obtained at new diagnosis, from a patient treated with antithyroid drugs. These receptors came from a middle-aged woman with Graves disease.

Ten or more counts support this clonotype. The V gene is TRBV5-6, the J gene TRBJ1-2; possibly TRBD1 for D (5 bases). The CDR3 contains 15 residues. CDR1 SGHDT and CDR2 YYEEEE come from the germline V gene. Trimming cost V 4 bases and J 8 bases, with 21 bases left between them. CDR3 amino acids: CASSSWDRRIKGYTF. Written as DNA, the CDR3 is TGTGCCAGCAGCAGCTGGGACCGCCGCATTAAGGGCTACACCTTC.

This clonotype appeared many times. The chain employs TRBV12-3 or TRBV12-4 and TRBJ2-1; TRBD2 matches 9 bases. V shed 1 base and J 9 bases; nucleotides not matched to a gene: 13. The CDR3 length is 17 residues. The CDR3 sequence is CASSLGGGAGQFSEQFF. In DNA form, the CDR3 reads TGTGCCAGCAGTTTAGGCGGGGGGGCCGGACAGTTTAGTGAGCAGTTCTTC.

This clonotype has a handful of counts. This chain connects TRBV6-1 to TRBJ1-4; 7 bases are shared with TRBD1. Trimming took 6 bases from V and 9 from J; bases not matched to a gene: 10. This CDR3 is built from 14 residues. In germline, CDR1 is MNHNS, CDR2 SASEGT. The CDR3 DNA reads TGTGCCAGCAGCCCCACAGGGGTCCTCCAAAAACTGTTTTTT. Its protein product is CASSPTGVLQKLFF.

This clonotype was seen ten or more times. The chain links TRBV11-2 to TRBJ2-3; D unclear. The length of the CDR3 is 14 residues. CDR1 is SGHAT and CDR2 is FQNNGV in the germline V gene. Between the trimmed V and J ends, which lost 3 bases and 2 bases, there was a span of 9 bases. CDR3 sequence reads: CASSLNPSTDTQYF. The CDR3 bases are TGTGCCAGCAGCTTGAATCCTTCCACAGATACGCAGTATTTT.

This chain uses TRBV27 with TRBJ1-5, with D unresolved. V was pared by 4 bases and J by 7 bases, with 14 bases between. Per germline, CDR1 MNHEY and CDR2 SMNVEV (reference sequence). The CDR3 has 14 amino acids. For the CDR3, the DNA is TGTGCCAGCAGTTCGATCGACTCGGGACAGCCCCAGCATTTT. Its translation is CASSSIDSGQPQHF.

This clonotype has a handful of counts. The gene calls are TRBV19 and TRBJ1-1; 9 bases map to TRBD1. The germline V gene encodes CDR1 LNHDA and CDR2 SQIVND (reference sequence). There are 14 residues in the CDR3. V lost 3 bases, J lost 8 bases, and 7 bases stayed unmatched. The CDR3 protein is CASSIPGTGMEAFF. The CDR3 DNA reads as TGTGCCAGTAGTATCCCCGGGACAGGGATGGAAGCTTTCTTT.

A few counts support this clonotype. This chain's CDR3 is CAISGLQRGTEAFF. In nucleotides, the CDR3 is TGTGCCATCAGTGGCTTACAGAGGGGGACTGAAGCTTTCTTT. V usage is TRBV10-3 and J usage is TRBJ1-1; D is possibly TRBD1 (6 bases). This CDR3 has 14 amino acids. The germline V and J ends were trimmed by 4 bases and 5 bases, with 14 bases remaining between them. The germline V gene encodes CDR1 ENHRY and CDR2 SYGVKD.

V usage is TRBV5-1 and J usage is TRBJ2-7; TRBD2 matches 10 bases. This CDR3 spans 16 amino acids. Germline CDR1 reads SGHRS; CDR2 reads YFSETQ. J was trimmed by 4 bases and V by 4 bases; bases with no gene match: 11. DNA for the CDR3: TGCGCCAGCAGCACAAAGCGGGGGGGACTCATGTACGAGCAGTACTTC. Protein sequence: CASSTKRGGLMYEQYF.

This chain uses TRBV5-6 with TRBJ2-3; TRBD1 is a possible D gene (5 bases). This CDR3 region has 14 residues. Germline CDR1 is SGHDT and CDR2 is YYEEEE. Trimming pared 0 bases from V and 4 bases from J, leaving 9 bases between. The CDR3 nucleotides read TGTGCCAGCAGCTTGGCAGGGCCCGCAGATACGCAGTATTTT. It encodes CASSLAGPADTQYF.

Many counts were recorded for this clonotype. The chain couples TRBV12-3 or TRBV12-4 to TRBJ1-2; maybe TRBD1 (5 bases). This CDR3 is 15 amino acids long. Trimming took 1 base from V and 8 from J, leaving 17 bases between them. In nucleotides, the CDR3 is TGTGCCAGCAGTTTAGTTAACGGGGCCAAGGGCGGCTACACCTTC. It yields the protein CASSLVNGAKGGYTF.

The CDR3 protein is CASSQIRERGGNTGELFF. CDR3 nucleotide sequence: TGCGCCAGCAGCCAAATAAGGGAGCGGGGGGGAAACACCGGGGAGCTGTTTTTT. V usage is TRBV4-1 and J usage is TRBJ2-2; TRBD2 aligns across 10 bases. Germline V lookup: CDR1 MGHRA, CDR2 YSYEKL. With V trimmed by 2 bases and J by 2 bases, 8 bases remained unmatched. The CDR3 is 18 amino acids.

The V and J genes are TRBV27 and TRBJ2-3, with a weak D call TRBD2 (5 bases). CDR1 is MNHEY, CDR2 SMNVEV, per germline (reference sequence). The CDR3 extends over 14 amino acids. V shed 5 bases and J shed 0 bases, with 9 bases lying between them. The CDR3 loop reads CASSGRTSTDTQYF. The CDR3 DNA reads TGTGCCAGCAGTGGACGGACTAGCACAGATACGCAGTATTTT.

This clonotype was counted only a few times. V is TRBV29-1 and J is TRBJ2-7, with a weak D call TRBD2 (7 bases). From germline, CDR1 is SQVTM and CDR2 ANQGSEA. V lost 4 bases, J lost 2 bases, and 9 bases lay in between. The CDR3 spans 12 residues. CDR3 bases: TGCAGCGTTGCGGGGGGCCCCTACGAGCAGTACTTC. Encoded protein: CSVAGGPYEQYF.

This clonotype was seen repeatedly, ten times or more. V gene TRBV10-3 combines with J gene TRBJ2-7; D unclear. Looked up from germline, CDR1 is ENHRY and CDR2 is SYGVKD. This CDR3 has 15 residues. The ends were cut back, 2 bases at V and 4 bases at J, with 15 bases in the middle. DNA of the CDR3: TGTGCCATCAGTGAGATCGGTAGAGAGAGGTACGAGCAGTACTTC. Encoded protein: CAISEIGRERYEQYF.

The sample holds many counts of this clonotype. V is TRBV11-1 and J is TRBJ2-1; D uncertain. This CDR3 has 13 amino acids. The germline V and J ends were trimmed by 1 base and 6 bases, with 7 bases remaining between them. Germline CDR1 is SGHAT and CDR2 is FQDESV (reference sequence). CDR3 sequence (DNA): TGTGCCAGCAGCTTAGACCGCCTCAATGAGCAGTTCTTC. It codes for CASSLDRLNEQFF.

At least ten counts were recorded for this clonotype. This chain joins TRBV3-1 and TRBJ2-5; no clear D gene. The V end lost 5 bases, the J end lost 4 bases, and 14 bases lay between the germline ends. This CDR3 is 14 amino acids long. From germline, CDR1 is LGHDT and CDR2 YNNKEL (reference sequence). Here the CDR3 reads CASSKVRLGETQYF. The CDR3 DNA sequence: TGTGCCAGCAGCAAAGTCCGCCTGGGAGAGACCCAGTACTTC.

There are a few counts of this clonotype. The chain employs TRBV9 and TRBJ1-4, with D hard to call. This CDR3 is 16 amino acids long. The V end was cut by 3 bases, the J end by 9 bases, with 21 bases between. Looked up from germline, CDR1 is SGDLS and CDR2 is YYNGEE. CDR3 coding DNA: TGTGCCAGCAGCGCCGGAAGCCCGGGGTTCGTGAAAAAACTGTTTTTT. Protein product: CASSAGSPGFVKKLFF.

V usage is TRBV4-1 and J usage is TRBJ2-3; maybe TRBD2 (6 bases). The J call may not be correct, given that the DNA end is closer to TRBJ2-5. The CDR3 extends over 18 amino acids. From germline, CDR1 is MGHRA and CDR2 YSYEKL. The CDR3 protein is CASSQVDMGLARRETQYF. DNA of the CDR3: TGCGCCAGCAGCCAGGTCGACATGGGGCTAGCGAGAAGAGAGACCCAGTACTTC.

The sample holds many counts of this clonotype. J is TRBJ2-2 and V is TRBV30; D gene ambiguous. V was pared by 0 bases and J by 4 bases, with 18 bases between. Germline V lookup: CDR1 GTSNPN, CDR2 SVGIG (reference sequence). The CDR3 is 17 amino acids. The CDR3, as DNA: TGTGCCTGGAGTGTTAGCAGGACCCCATCCCTCACCGGGGAGCTGTTTTTT. Translated: CAWSVSRTPSLTGELFF.

This clonotype was seen many times. The chain joins TRBV18 to TRBJ1-1; 8 bases are shared with TRBD1. V was pared by 3 bases and J by 2 bases, with 8 bases of the junction left unmatched. This CDR3 is 16 amino acids long. Germline CDR1 and CDR2: KGHSH and LQKENI. The CDR3 nucleotides read TGTGCCAGCTCACCTGGGCGGACAGGGATAAACACTGAAGCTTTCTTT. Amino acid sequence: CASSPGRTGINTEAFF.

V usage is TRBV12-3 or TRBV12-4 and J usage is TRBJ1-6; 9 positions match TRBD1. This CDR3 region has 14 residues. V dropped 8 bases and J dropped 9; count of bases not matched to a gene: 8. CDR3: CASLTGGHGSPLHF. The CDR3 nucleotides read TGTGCCAGCCTTACAGGGGGCCACGGTTCACCCCTCCACTTT.